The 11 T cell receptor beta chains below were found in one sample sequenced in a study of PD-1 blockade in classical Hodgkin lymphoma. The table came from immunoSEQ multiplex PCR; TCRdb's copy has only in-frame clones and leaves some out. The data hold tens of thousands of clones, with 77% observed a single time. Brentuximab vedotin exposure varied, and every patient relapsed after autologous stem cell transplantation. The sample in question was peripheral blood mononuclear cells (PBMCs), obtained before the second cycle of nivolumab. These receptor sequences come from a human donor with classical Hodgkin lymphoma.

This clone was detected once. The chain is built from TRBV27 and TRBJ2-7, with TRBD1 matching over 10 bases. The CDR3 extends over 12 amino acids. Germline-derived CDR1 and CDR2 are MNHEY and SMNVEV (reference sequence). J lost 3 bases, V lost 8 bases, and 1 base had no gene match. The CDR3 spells CASRTGGYEQYF. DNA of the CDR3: TGTGCCAGCCGGACAGGGGGCTACGAGCAGTACTTC.

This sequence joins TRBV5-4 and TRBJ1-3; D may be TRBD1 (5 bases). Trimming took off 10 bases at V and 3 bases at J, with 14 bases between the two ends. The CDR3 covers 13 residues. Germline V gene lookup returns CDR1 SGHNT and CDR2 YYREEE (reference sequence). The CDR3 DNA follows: TGTGCCCTCAGGGACGGGGATGGAAACACCATATATTTT. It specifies CALRDGDGNTIYF.

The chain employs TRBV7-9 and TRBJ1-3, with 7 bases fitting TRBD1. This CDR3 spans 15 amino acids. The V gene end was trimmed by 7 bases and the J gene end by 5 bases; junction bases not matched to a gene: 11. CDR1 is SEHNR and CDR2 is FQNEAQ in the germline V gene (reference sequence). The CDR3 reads CASNVPTGERNTIYF. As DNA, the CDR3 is TGTGCCAGCAACGTACCTACAGGGGAGCGAAACACCATATATTTT.

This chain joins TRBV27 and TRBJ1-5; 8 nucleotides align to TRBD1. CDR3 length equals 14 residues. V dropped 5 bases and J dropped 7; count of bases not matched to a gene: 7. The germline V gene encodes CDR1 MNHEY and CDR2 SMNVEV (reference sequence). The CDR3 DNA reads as TGTGCCAGCAGTGGACAGGGCATTTTGCAGCCCCAGCATTTT. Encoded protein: CASSGQGILQPQHF.

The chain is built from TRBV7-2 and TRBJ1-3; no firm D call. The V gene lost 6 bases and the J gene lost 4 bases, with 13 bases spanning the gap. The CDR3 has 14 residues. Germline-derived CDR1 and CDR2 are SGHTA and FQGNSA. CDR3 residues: CASRRGSPGNTIYF. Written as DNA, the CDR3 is TGTGCCAGCAGGCGGGGAAGCCCGGGAAACACCATATATTTT.

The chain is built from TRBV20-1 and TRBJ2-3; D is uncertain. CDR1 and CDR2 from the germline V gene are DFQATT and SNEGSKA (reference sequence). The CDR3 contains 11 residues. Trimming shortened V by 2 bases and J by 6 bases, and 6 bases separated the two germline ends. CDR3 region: CSARTGDTQYF. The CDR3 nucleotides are TGCAGTGCTAGAACTGGGGATACGCAGTATTTT.

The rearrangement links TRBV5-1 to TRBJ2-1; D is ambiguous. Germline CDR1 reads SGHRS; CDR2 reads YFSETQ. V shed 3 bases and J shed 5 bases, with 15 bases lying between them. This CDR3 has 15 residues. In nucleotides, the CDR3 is TGCGCCAGCAGCTCCAATGGGCCCTTTAACAATGAGCAGTTCTTC. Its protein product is CASSSNGPFNNEQFF. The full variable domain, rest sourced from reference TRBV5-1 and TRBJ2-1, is KAGVTQTPRYLIKTRGQQVTLSCSPISGHRSVSWYQQTPGQGLQFLFEYFSETQRNKGNFPGRFSGRQFSNSRSEMNVSTLELGDSALYLCASSSNGPFNNEQFFGPGTRLTVL.

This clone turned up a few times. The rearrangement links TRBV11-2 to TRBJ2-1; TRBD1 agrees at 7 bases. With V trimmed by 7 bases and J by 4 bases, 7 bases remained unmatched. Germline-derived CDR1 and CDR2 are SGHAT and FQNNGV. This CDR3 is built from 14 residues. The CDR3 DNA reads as TGTGCCAGCAATCCCGGGACAGAATACAATGAGCAGTTCTTC. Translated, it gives CASNPGTEYNEQFF.

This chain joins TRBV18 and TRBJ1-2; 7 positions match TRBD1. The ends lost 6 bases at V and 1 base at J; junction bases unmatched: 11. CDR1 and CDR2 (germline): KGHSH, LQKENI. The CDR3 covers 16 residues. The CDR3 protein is CASSKDWQGDNYGYTF. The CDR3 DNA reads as TGTGCCAGCTCCAAAGATTGGCAGGGGGATAACTATGGCTACACCTTC.

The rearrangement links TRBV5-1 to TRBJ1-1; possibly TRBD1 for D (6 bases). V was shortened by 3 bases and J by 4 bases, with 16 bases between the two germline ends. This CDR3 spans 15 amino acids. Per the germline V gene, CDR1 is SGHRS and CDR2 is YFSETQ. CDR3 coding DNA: TGCGCCAGCAGCTCGGGGGCAGGGATGGGCACTGAAGCTTTCTTT. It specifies CASSSGAGMGTEAFF.

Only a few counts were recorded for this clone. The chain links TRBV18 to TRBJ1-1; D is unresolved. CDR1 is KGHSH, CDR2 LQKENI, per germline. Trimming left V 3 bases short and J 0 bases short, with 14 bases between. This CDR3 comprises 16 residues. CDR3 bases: TGTGCCAGCTCACCTGGGGTCGGAAACATGAACACTGAAGCTTTCTTT. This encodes CASSPGVGNMNTEAFF.